The 2 T cell receptor beta chains in this list originate from one sample, sequenced in a study of CD8 T cells in ankylosing spondylitis. TCRdb reprocessed the 5' RACE reads via MiXCR and lists one record per CDR3 protein. The repertoire holds fewer than 200,000 distinct CDR3 sequences, with 8.5% to 10% as singletons. Sequencing was done on a sample of blood, either unsorted or a sorted T cell fraction (not recorded which). The receptor source for this set is a female donor with ankylosing spondylitis or in good health (not recorded which).

This chain connects TRBV4-3 to TRBJ1-2, with TRBD1 matching 7 bases. From germline, CDR1 is LGHNA and CDR2 YSLEER. V lost 3 bases to trimming and J lost 2 bases; unmatched junction nucleotides: 3. The CDR3 spans 14 residues. CDR3 loop: CASSHGRGNYGYTF. The CDR3 nucleotides are TGCGCCAGCAGCCACGGCAGGGGGAACTATGGCTACACCTTC.

This clonotype was detected only a few times. This chain connects TRBV29-1 to TRBJ2-7, with D possibly TRBD2 on 7 matching bases. Trimming removed 3 bases from V and 7 bases from J, with 19 bases in between. The V gene's germline CDR1 is SQVTM and CDR2 ANQGSEA. There are 14 residues in the CDR3. Here the CDR3 DNA reads TGCAGCGTTGAGACCGCTGGGGGGGCCGGGGAGCAGTACTTC. This translates into CSVETAGGAGEQYF.